The rows below give T cell receptor beta chains drawn from one sample of a study of T-cell reconstitution after alpha-beta-depleted transplantation in children. Each CDR3 protein gets one entry after TCRdb re-called the PCR reads with MiXCR. The data hold some 200,000 distinct CDR3 sequences, with just over 14% observed a single time. Sequences were derived from PBMCs from the stem cell graft donor, sampled from the stem cell graft. These receptors originate from a human donor who donated a stem cell graft to a child with acute lymphoblastic leukemia. CDR3s include the opening cysteine and the closing phenylalanine or tryptophan. D genes are given only for firm matches. Clone size is shown for a subset of rows, as once, few, many or a class of expanded clone.

len	d_gene	v_gene	abundance	j_gene	CDR3nt	CDR3aa
16	TRBD2	TRBV7-9	many	TRBJ2-7	TGTGCCAGCAGCTCTACGCGACTAGCGGGTCGCTACGAGCAGTACTTC	CASSSTRLAGRYEQYF
13	.	TRBV6-1	few	TRBJ1-1	TGTGCCAGCAGCCGGGTCGCGAACACTGAAGCTTTCTTT	CASSRVANTEAFF
14	.	TRBV5-1	many	TRBJ1-1	TGCGCCAGCAGCTTCGGTGGGGAAGACACTGAAGCTTTCTTT	CASSFGGEDTEAFF
12	.	TRBV29-1	many	TRBJ1-5	TGCAGCGTTACACAGGGCAATCAGCCCCAGCATTTT	CSVTQGNQPQHF
15	.	TRBV5-1	many	TRBJ1-1	TGCGCCAGCAGCACTGCACAGGGTATGAGCACTGAAGCTTTCTTT	CASSTAQGMSTEAFF
14	TRBD2	TRBV5-1	.	TRBJ2-1	TGCGCCAGCACGCGTACGGGGGGGCGAAATGAGCAGTTCTTC	CASTRTGGRNEQFF
16	TRBD2	TRBV7-8	.	TRBJ2-1	TGTGCCAGCAGAACCATCCGGGACTACCCCTACAATGAGCAGTTCTTC	CASRTIRDYPYNEQFF
14	.	TRBV7-9	many	TRBJ2-1	TGTGCCAGCAGCCCCTTAAGAGGGGTCAATGAGCAGTTCTTC	CASSPLRGVNEQFF
13	TRBD1	TRBV12-3/TRBV12-4	.	TRBJ1-2	TGTGCCAGCAGACAACAGGGGGCGCTTGGCTACACCTTC	CASRQQGALGYTF
15	TRBD2	TRBV5-3	few	TRBJ2-1	TGTGCCAGATCTAAAAAGCGGGAGCTCTACAATGAGCAGTTCTTC	CARSKKRELYNEQFF
13	.	TRBV12-3/TRBV12-4	many	TRBJ2-7	TGTGCCAGCAGTTTAGCGACAAGTTACGAGCAGTACTTC	CASSLATSYEQYF
14	.	TRBV11-2	many	TRBJ2-1	TGTGCCAGCAGCTTGGGCGGATCCAACAATGAGCAGTTCTTC	CASSLGGSNNEQFF
16	.	TRBV28	.	TRBJ1-5	TGTGCCAGTACAACACAGGGTCTACCCAGCAATCAGCCCCAGCATTTT	CASTTQGLPSNQPQHF
12	.	TRBV30	many	TRBJ2-7	TGTGCCTGGAGTGTCTCCAGGGGCGAGCAGTACTTC	CAWSVSRGEQYF
13	.	TRBV7-9	few	TRBJ1-5	TGTGCCAGCAGCTTAGCCTCAACCCAGCCCCAGCATTTT	CASSLASTQPQHF
13	TRBD1	TRBV29-1	many	TRBJ2-3	TGCAGCGCCCAGGGGGCCATCACAGATACGCAGTATTTT	CSAQGAITDTQYF
13	TRBD2	TRBV25-1	.	TRBJ2-7	TGTGCCATGAGCACCGGGACTAGCGGGACACAGTACTTC	CAMSTGTSGTQYF
16	TRBD2	TRBV5-1	.	TRBJ2-7	TGCGCCAGCAGGCCGGGACTAGCGGGAGGAACCTACGAGCAGTACTTC	CASRPGLAGGTYEQYF
15	.	TRBV5-4	many	TRBJ2-1	TGTGCCAGCAGCTTGGTCTATGGTTCCTACAATGAGCAGTTCTTC	CASSLVYGSYNEQFF
13	.	TRBV12-3/TRBV12-4	many	TRBJ1-5	TGTGCCAGCAGATCCGGGAGCAATCAGCCCCAGCATTTT	CASRSGSNQPQHF
14	.	TRBV4-1	many	TRBJ2-7	TGCGCCAGCAGCCAAGCCCGAAATCTTAACGAGCAGTACTTC	CASSQARNLNEQYF
14	.	TRBV11-3	many	TRBJ2-7	TGTGCCAGCAGCCTCCGGGTCCGGATCTACGAGCAGTACTTC	CASSLRVRIYEQYF
17	.	TRBV7-2	many	TRBJ1-1	TGTGCCAGCAAGCGAATTTTAGCCCCAGGGAGGAACACTGAAGCTTTCTTT	CASKRILAPGRNTEAFF
15	.	TRBV5-1	many	TRBJ2-7	TGCGCCAGCAGCTTGGTTGGCCCACCCTCCTACGAGCAGTACTTC	CASSLVGPPSYEQYF
14	TRBD2	TRBV20-1	many	TRBJ2-1	TGCAGTGCTCTAGCGGGAAGGGACTACAATGAGCAGTTCTTC	CSALAGRDYNEQFF
15	.	TRBV28	many	TRBJ1-2	TGTGCCAGCAGTTTGTACCTTGACGGGAACTATGGCTACACCTTC	CASSLYLDGNYGYTF
15	TRBD1	TRBV5-1	many	TRBJ1-1	TGCGCCAGCAGCACGGGACAGGGGGTGAACACTGAAGCTTTCTTT	CASSTGQGVNTEAFF
15	TRBD1	TRBV4-1	many	TRBJ1-5	TGCGCCAGCAGCCCTGGGACAGGGAATAATCAGCCCCAGCATTTT	CASSPGTGNNQPQHF
16	TRBD1	TRBV12-3/TRBV12-4	many	TRBJ1-1	TGTGCCAGCAGTTTCGGGTGGAGACAGGGAGACACTGAAGCTTTCTTT	CASSFGWRQGDTEAFF
14	TRBD1	TRBV5-1	many	TRBJ1-1	TGCGCCAGCAGCTTAGCGGGACAGAACAGTGAAGCTTTCTTT	CASSLAGQNSEAFF
13	.	TRBV25-1	many	TRBJ2-7	TGTGCCAGCAGCCACGCCAACTCCTACGAGCAGTACTTC	CASSHANSYEQYF
14	.	TRBV29-1	many	TRBJ2-3	TGCAGCGTGGGAGTGCTAACCCATCCAGATACGCAGTATTTT	CSVGVLTHPDTQYF
19	TRBD2	TRBV10-3	once	TRBJ2-3	TGTGCCTTCAGTTTAATAGGGACTAGCGGACAACCTCCGGGAGATACGCAGTATTTT	CAFSLIGTSGQPPGDTQYF
15	.	TRBV9	many	TRBJ2-7	TGTGCCAGCAGCGTGAGCGAGGAGGCTTCCTACGAGCAGTACTTC	CASSVSEEASYEQYF
17	.	TRBV3-1	.	TRBJ1-1	TGTGCCTCCTGCCGACAACACGGGGGGAGGTCGAACACTGAAGCTTTCTTT	CASCRQHGGRSNTEAFF
14	TRBD1	TRBV7-2	many	TRBJ2-7	TGTGCCAGCAGCTCCGGGACAGGGTACTACGAGCAGTACTTC	CASSSGTGYYEQYF
15	.	TRBV5-1	.	TRBJ1-2	TGCGCCAGCAGCTTGCTGGCAGAACCTAACTATGGCTACACCTTC	CASSLLAEPNYGYTF
17	TRBD2	TRBV9	many	TRBJ2-5	TGTGCCAGCAGCGTAGAAGGGACTAGCGGGAGTCCCGCCGCGCAGTACTTC	CASSVEGTSGSPAAQYF
17	TRBD2	TRBV5-1	many	TRBJ2-5	TGCGCCAGCAGCACAGCGGGAGGGCCTTATGCCCAAGAGACCCAGTACTTC	CASSTAGGPYAQETQYF
13	TRBD2	TRBV4-1	.	TRBJ2-1	TGCGCCAGCAGACCCAGACTAGCATCTGAGCAGTTCTTC	CASRPRLASEQFF
12	.	TRBV27	many	TRBJ2-6	TGTGCCAGCAGCTCTGGGGCCAACGTCCTGACTTTC	CASSSGANVLTF
14	.	TRBV12-3/TRBV12-4	.	TRBJ2-5	TGTGCCAGCCGATCTACCGATCTTCAAGAGACCCAGTACTTC	CASRSTDLQETQYF
17	.	TRBV4-2	.	TRBJ2-1	TGTGCCAGCAGCCAAGATCTACGGGTGCTATCCTACAATGAGCAGTTCTTC	CASSQDLRVLSYNEQFF
15	TRBD2	TRBV5-1	.	TRBJ2-1	TGCGCCAGCAGCTTGTTGTCTAGCGGATACAATGAGCAGTTCTTC	CASSLLSSGYNEQFF
10	.	TRBV29-1	.	TRBJ2-1	TGCAGCGTTTTCCAGGCAGAGCAGTTCTTC	CSVFQAEQFF
15	.	TRBV5-1	many	TRBJ2-7	TGCGCCAGCAGCTTGGAAACGGGGGCCTCCTACGAGCAGTACTTC	CASSLETGASYEQYF
13	TRBD2	TRBV12-3/TRBV12-4	few	TRBJ2-3	TGTGCCAGCAGACCGGGACTAGCAGATACGCAGTATTTT	CASRPGLADTQYF
13	TRBD2	TRBV7-9	many	TRBJ2-7	TGTGCCTCTAGCGGGCGTTCCAACTACGAGCAGTACTTC	CASSGRSNYEQYF
14	TRBD2	TRBV11-2	many	TRBJ2-7	TGTGCCAGCAGCTTACTAGCGGGATCCTACGAGCAGTACTTC	CASSLLAGSYEQYF
12	.	TRBV12-3/TRBV12-4	many	TRBJ1-2	TGTGCCAGCAGTTTAACAAGGCTTGGCTACACCTTC	CASSLTRLGYTF
15	.	TRBV12-3/TRBV12-4	many	TRBJ2-3	TGTGCCAGCAGTTTTGGTACGGGAAGCACAGATACGCAGTATTTT	CASSFGTGSTDTQYF
16	.	TRBV4-1	many	TRBJ2-2	TGCGCCAGCAGCCAAGAGAGAGCGCTGAACACCGGGGAGCTGTTTTTT	CASSQERALNTGELFF
13	.	TRBV7-6	many	TRBJ2-7	TGTGCCAGCAGCTTAGCCGCCTCCTACGAGCAGTACTTC	CASSLAASYEQYF
14	.	TRBV7-2	.	TRBJ2-5	TGTGCCAGCAGCTTCCGCCGGTCCCAAGAGACCCAGTACTTC	CASSFRRSQETQYF